This is a list of T cell receptor beta chains from one sample in a study of T cells in localized non-small cell lung cancer. Data came from immunoSEQ multiplex PCR; TCRdb stores just in-frame clones and leaves some out. The profile covers about 57,000 clones, with roughly 90% appearing a single time and less than 20% taken by the ten largest. The sample was peripheral blood, taken before any cancer treatment. These receptor sequences come from a man aged 40-75 years with stage I lung adenocarcinoma. The CDR3 runs from the conserved cysteine through the conserved F or W. A D gene is named only where the DNA matches it firmly. Where a row states a size, it is once, few, many or the class of an expanded clone; other rows omit it.

clone_size j_call v_call d_call cdr3_aa
NA TRBJ2-5 TRBV11-3 NA CASSPTRTGQETQYF
NA TRBJ2-7 TRBV4-1 NA CASSQGGNSYEQYF
NA TRBJ2-7 TRBV5-1 TRBD2 CASRGGYDEQYF
NA TRBJ1-2 TRBV4-1 NA CASSQDWQINYGYTF
NA TRBJ1-1 TRBV9 NA CASSDGTRLNTEAFF
once TRBJ1-6 TRBV4-1 NA CASSQERAGSPLHF
NA TRBJ2-7 TRBV4-3 NA CASSQRDRNSYEQYF
NA TRBJ2-4 TRBV4-2 NA CASSQEPGDLGPKNIQYF
once TRBJ2-2 TRBV13 NA CASSFVQGSGELFF
NA TRBJ2-7 TRBV11-3 NA CASSSLQGESYEQYF
NA TRBJ1-3 TRBV11-2 NA CASAGSNLSGNTIYF